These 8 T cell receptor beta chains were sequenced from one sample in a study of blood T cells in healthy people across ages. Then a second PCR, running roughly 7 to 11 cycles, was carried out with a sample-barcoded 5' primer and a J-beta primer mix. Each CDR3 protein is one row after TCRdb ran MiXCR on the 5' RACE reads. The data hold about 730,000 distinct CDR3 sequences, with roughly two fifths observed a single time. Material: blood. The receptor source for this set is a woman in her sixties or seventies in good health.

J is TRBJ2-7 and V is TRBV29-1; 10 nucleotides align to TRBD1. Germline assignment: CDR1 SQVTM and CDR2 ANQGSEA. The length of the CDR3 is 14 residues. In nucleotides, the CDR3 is TGCAGTGTGTCCCGGGGACAGGGGAACTACGAGCAGTACTTC. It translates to CSVSRGQGNYEQYF.

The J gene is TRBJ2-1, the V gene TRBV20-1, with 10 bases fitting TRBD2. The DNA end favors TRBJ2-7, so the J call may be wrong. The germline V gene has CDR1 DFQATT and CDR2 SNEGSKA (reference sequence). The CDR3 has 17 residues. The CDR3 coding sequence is TGCAGTGCATCGACTAGCGGGCAACGGGGGGGGTTCTACGAGCAGTACTTC. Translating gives CSASTSGQRGGFYEQYF.

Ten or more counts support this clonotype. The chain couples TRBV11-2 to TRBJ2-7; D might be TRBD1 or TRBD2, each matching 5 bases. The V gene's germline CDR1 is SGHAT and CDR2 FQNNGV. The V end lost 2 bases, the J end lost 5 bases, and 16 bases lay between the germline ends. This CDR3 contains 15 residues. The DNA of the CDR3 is TGTGCCAGCAGCTTAAGCGGCAGGGTGTGGGACGAGCAGTACTTC. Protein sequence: CASSLSGRVWDEQYF.

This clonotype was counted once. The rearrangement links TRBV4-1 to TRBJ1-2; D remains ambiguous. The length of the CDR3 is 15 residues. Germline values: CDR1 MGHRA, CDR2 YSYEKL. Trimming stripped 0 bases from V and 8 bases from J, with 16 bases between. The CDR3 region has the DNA TGCGCCAGCAGCCAAGAGGCCACCGTGGCCAGCGGCTACACCTTC. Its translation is CASSQEATVASGYTF.

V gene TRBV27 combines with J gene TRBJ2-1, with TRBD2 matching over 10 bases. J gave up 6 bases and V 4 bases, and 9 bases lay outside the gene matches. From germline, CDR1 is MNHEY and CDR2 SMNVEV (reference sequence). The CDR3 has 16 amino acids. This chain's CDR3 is CASSYQAGGPSNEQFF. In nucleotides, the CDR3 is TGTGCCAGCAGTTACCAAGCGGGAGGGCCTAGCAATGAGCAGTTCTTC.

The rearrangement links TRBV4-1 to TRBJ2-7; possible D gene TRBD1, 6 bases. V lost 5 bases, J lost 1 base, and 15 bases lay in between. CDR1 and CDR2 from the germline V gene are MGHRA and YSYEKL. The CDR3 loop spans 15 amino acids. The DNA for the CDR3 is TGCGCCAGCAGCGCCTCTGAACAGGGTTCCTACGAGCAGTACTTC. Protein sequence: CASSASEQGSYEQYF.

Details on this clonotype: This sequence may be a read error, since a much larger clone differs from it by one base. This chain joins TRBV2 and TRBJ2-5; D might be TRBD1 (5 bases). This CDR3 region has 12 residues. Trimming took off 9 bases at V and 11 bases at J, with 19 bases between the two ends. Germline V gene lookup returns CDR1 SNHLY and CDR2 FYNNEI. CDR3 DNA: TGTGCCAGGGGGCAGATTAAAAATGAGCAGTACTTC. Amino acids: CARGQIKNEQYF.

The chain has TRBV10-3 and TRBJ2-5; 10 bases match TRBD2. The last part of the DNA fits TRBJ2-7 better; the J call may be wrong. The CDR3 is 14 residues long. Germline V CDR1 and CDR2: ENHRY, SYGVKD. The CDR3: CAISLSGGTYEQYF. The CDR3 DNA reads TGTGCCATCAGCCTTAGCGGGGGGACCTACGAGCAGTACTTC.